This T cell receptor (beta chain) emerged from a study of cytomegalovirus exposure and HLA in healthy donors. In the study overall: A later analysis reported the approximately 120 validation repertoires used the same platform as the roughly 700 first-cohort repertoires. Study outcomes and limitations: Most TCR sequences were rare, but some public TCRs occurred in many donors. According to the study, roughly 180 TCR beta chains were cytomegalovirus-associated.

Only in-frame clones appear in the TCRdb table, and some are missing; sequencing was by immunoSEQ multiplex PCR. The sample lists approximately 260,000 clones, 86% occurring once. CDR1 and CDR2 (germline): SQVTM, ANQGSEA. CDR3 length: 13 residues. Trimming cost V 7 bases and J 4 bases; bases outside gene matches: 9. This clone was detected only once. Its antigen remains unknown. The clonotype was recovered from a woman aged 18-35 years in good health and CMV-seronegative. This sequence joins TRBV29-1 and TRBJ1-2, with 7 bases fitting TRBD1. The sequenced sample consisted of PBMCs. This CDR3 is CSAGTVSLYGYTF. CDR3 coding DNA: TGCAGCGCCGGGACAGTTTCCCTCTATGGCTACACCTTC.